Listed below are T cell receptor beta chains from one sample, sequenced in a study of technical replicates of blood from several donors. Using immunoSEQ multiplex PCR, the repertoire was profiled, and TCRdb retains in-frame clones only, with some absent. The sample shows around 80,000 clones, 95% to 98% of them seen only once. The sequenced sample consisted of T cells isolated from PBMCs. The receptors shown here come from a human donor in good health. CDR3s leave out the opening cysteine and the closing phenylalanine or tryptophan.

TRBJ2-7 | 12 | TRBV5-6 | ASSAAGSSYEQY
TRBJ2-7 | 11 | TRBV7-2 | ASSLGVIGELY
TRBJ1-1 | 13 | TRBV5-6 | ASSYGGRAGTEAF
TRBJ2-7 | 12 | TRBV5-1 | ASSLEPGPMEQY
TRBJ1-2 | 13 | TRBV5-1 | ASRSGRGGISGYT
TRBJ1-1 | 9 | TRBV2 | ASRLGTEAF
TRBJ2-3 | 13 | TRBV7-3 | ASSSDRVGTDTQY
TRBJ2-4 | 11 | TRBV6-1 | ASSAVRADIQY
TRBJ2-1 | 13 | TRBV19 | ASREGQGWDNEQF
TRBJ2-3 | 14 | TRBV28 | ASSPGLAPYTDTQY
TRBJ2-2 | 14 | TRBV23-1 | APHTQQGANTGELF
TRBJ2-1 | 13 | TRBV15 | ATSTGQGRGDEQF
TRBJ1-4 | 12 | TRBV30 | AWTPGLGDEKLF
TRBJ2-1 | 19 | TRBV9 | ASSVDSSTLYPGSRLDEQF
TRBJ2-7 | 13 | TRBV9 | ASSVGLAGGYEQY
TRBJ2-6 | 16 | TRBV7-9 | ASSYRTGHHSGANVLT
TRBJ2-3 | 13 | TRBV19 | ASSIAGGEGDTQY
TRBJ1-3 | 14 | TRBV11-2 | ASPRSDGAIGNTIY
TRBJ2-6 | 12 | TRBV29-1 | SVPRGSGANVLT
TRBJ2-5 | 15 | TRBV29-1 | SVEDRMTGAYQETQY
TRBJ2-4 | 15 | TRBV30 | AWSPGDRWKTKNIQY
TRBJ2-1 | 14 | TRBV18 | ASSPLPQGSADEQF